This passage covers 21 T cell receptor beta chains from one sample sequenced in a study of blood T cell repertoires in COVID-19. Sequencing used immunoSEQ multiplex PCR; TCRdb keeps in-frame clones, though not all of them. Seen here are some 160,000 clones, 89% observed once, and the top ten hold roughly 2.8%. Sequences were obtained from peripheral blood. These receptors were collected from a man aged 55 to 70 with acute or convalescent COVID-19.

The V and J genes are TRBV19 and TRBJ1-5; D gene uncertain. Deletions cut 1 base from V and 9 bases from J, with 10 bases between. The CDR3 consists of 13 residues. Germline CDR1 is LNHDA and CDR2 is SQIVND (reference sequence). The CDR3 reads CASSIAGERPQHF. CDR3 nucleotides: TGTGCCAGTAGTATAGCGGGAGAACGGCCCCAGCATTTT.

The chain couples TRBV10-3 to TRBJ2-7; 11 bases match TRBD1. Germline V gene sequence: CDR1 ENHRY, CDR2 SYGVKD. The J segment lost 7 bases and the V segment lost 5 bases, leaving 7 bases of the junction unmatched. The length of the CDR3 is 14 residues. The CDR3 DNA follows: TGTGCCATCAGTCCGTCCGGGACAGGGGGGGAGCAGTACTTC. It is translated as CAISPSGTGGEQYF.

The rearrangement links TRBV30 to TRBJ2-5; possibly TRBD1 for D (6 bases). The germline CDR1 and CDR2 sequences are GTSNPN and SVGIG (reference sequence). Trimming left V 4 bases short and J 5 bases short, with 14 bases between. The CDR3 sequence is 13 residues long. For the CDR3, the DNA is TGTGCCTGGAATCAGGGGATTCAGGAGACCCAGTACTTC. Its protein is CAWNQGIQETQYF.

V is TRBV4-3 and J is TRBJ1-2, with 8 bases that match TRBD1. V was pared by 3 bases and J by 8 bases, with 2 bases of the junction left unmatched. CDR1 LGHNA and CDR2 YSLEER come from the germline V gene. The CDR3 runs 12 residues. CDR3 bases: TGCGCCAGCAGCCAGGACAGGGCCGGCTACACCTTC. Its translation: CASSQDRAGYTF.

The chain is built from TRBV7-3 and TRBJ1-1, with no clear D. The CDR3 sequence is 14 residues long. Trimming pared 5 bases from V and 0 bases from J, leaving 10 bases between. Germline CDR1 reads SGHTA; CDR2 reads FQGTGA. DNA of the CDR3: TGTGCCAGCAGCCTACGGGGAGTGAACACTGAAGCTTTCTTT. Translating it yields CASSLRGVNTEAFF.

As regards this clone: Additional DNA sequences in this sample encode the identical CDR3. This rearrangement joins TRBV7-2 to TRBJ1-5, with D possibly TRBD1 on 6 matching bases. In germline, CDR1 is SGHTA, CDR2 FQGNSA. The CDR3 spans 13 residues. Trimming took off 5 bases at V and 4 bases at J, with 9 bases between the two ends. CDR3 in DNA: TGTGCCAGCAGCACCGACAGGAATCAGCCCCAGCATTTT. It translates to CASSTDRNQPQHF.

The V call is TRBV29-1, the J call TRBJ1-2, with 8 bases matching TRBD1. The CDR3 totals 13 residues. The germline gives CDR1 SQVTM, CDR2 ANQGSEA. Trimming took 6 bases from V and 6 from J; bases not matched to a gene: 9. CDR3 residues: CSVLLTGVNGYTF. DNA of the CDR3: TGCAGCGTCCTACTGACAGGGGTTAATGGCTACACCTTC.

V is TRBV6-6 and J is TRBJ2-7, with D perhaps matching TRBD1 (6 bases). Trimming took 5 bases from V and 4 from J, leaving 9 bases between them. The CDR3 has 12 residues. From germline, CDR1 is MNHNY and CDR2 SVGAGI (reference sequence). CDR3 protein: CASSPGQYEQYF. The DNA for the CDR3 is TGTGCCAGCAGTCCCGGACAGTACGAGCAGTACTTC.

This chain joins TRBV5-1 and TRBJ1-6, with D possibly TRBD1 on 6 matching bases. CDR3 length equals 15 residues. The germline V gene has CDR1 SGHRS and CDR2 YFSETQ. Trimming took off 4 bases at V and 7 bases at J, with 15 bases between the two ends. For the CDR3, the DNA is TGCGCCAGCAGCCAGGAAACAGGGACCAATTCACCCCTCCACTTT. Translating gives CASSQETGTNSPLHF.

The chain has TRBV5-6 and TRBJ1-1; D is ambiguous. Per germline, CDR1 SGHDT and CDR2 YYEEEE. The CDR3 covers 15 residues. The V end lost 0 bases, the J end lost 5 bases, and 14 bases lay between the germline ends. The CDR3 protein is CASSLARHPDTEAFF. CDR3 in DNA: TGTGCCAGCAGCTTGGCCCGACATCCTGATACTGAAGCTTTCTTT.

The chain links TRBV10-3 to TRBJ2-2, with 8 bases matching TRBD1. J was trimmed by 4 bases and V by 9 bases; bases with no gene match: 4. Germline loops: CDR1 ENHRY, CDR2 SYGVKD. The CDR3 totals 13 residues. CDR3 nucleotides: TGTGCCATTAGGACAGGGAGCACCGGGGAGCTGTTTTTT. Amino acid sequence: CAIRTGSTGELFF.

V is TRBV6-6 and J is TRBJ1-5, with D unclear. Germline V lookup: CDR1 MNHNY, CDR2 SVGAGI (reference sequence). The CDR3 is made up of 13 amino acids. With 7 bases removed from V and 1 base from J, the gap between germline ends came to 8 bases. CDR3 nucleotide sequence: TGTGCCAGCAATCAACAGAGCAATCAGCCCCAGCATTTT. It translates to CASNQQSNQPQHF.

The chain links TRBV19 to TRBJ2-3; perhaps TRBD1 as D (5 bases). In germline, CDR1 is LNHDA, CDR2 SQIVND (reference sequence). This CDR3 spans 17 amino acids. V dropped 2 bases and J dropped 0 bases, with 15 bases sitting between them. CDR3: CASSITYQGLSTDTQYF. For the CDR3, the DNA is TGTGCCAGTAGTATAACCTATCAGGGCCTTAGCACAGATACGCAGTATTTT. The full variable domain, with the rest looked up from reference TRBV19 and TRBJ2-3, is DGGITQSPKYLFRKEGQNVTLSCEQNLNHDAMYWYRQDPGQGLRLIYYSQIVNDFQKGDIAEGYSVSREKKESFPLTVTSAQKNPTAFYLCASSITYQGLSTDTQYFGPGTRLTVL.

The chain has TRBV9 and TRBJ1-1; no reliable D call. The CDR3 is 16 residues long. Trimming stripped 0 bases from V and 0 bases from J, with 12 bases between. CDR1 is SGDLS and CDR2 is YYNGEE in the germline V gene. CDR3 region: CASSVEGGRLNTEAFF. The DNA of the CDR3 is TGTGCCAGCAGCGTAGAGGGAGGACGGTTGAACACTGAAGCTTTCTTT.

A single count supports this clone. The chain is built from TRBV4-1 and TRBJ1-2; 8 nucleotides align to TRBD1. V lost 4 bases, J lost 2 bases, and 9 bases stayed unmatched. Germline V CDR1 and CDR2: MGHRA, YSYEKL. CDR3 length: 16 amino acids. The CDR3 DNA reads TGCGCCAGCAGCCGAAGTGGGGACAGGAGGAACTATGGCTACACCTTC. It encodes CASSRSGDRRNYGYTF.

The V and J genes are TRBV7-9 and TRBJ1-2; 10 nucleotides match TRBD1. The CDR3 loop spans 17 amino acids. The V and J ends lost 5 bases and 3 bases, in that order; junction bases with no gene match: 12. Germline V lookup: CDR1 SEHNR, CDR2 FQNEAQ (reference sequence). CDR3 sequence (DNA): TGTGCCAGCAGCCCCTCTCCGGGACAGGGGATATACTATGGCTACACCTTC. This gives the protein CASSPSPGQGIYYGYTF.

A single count supports this clone. The rearrangement uses TRBV19 and TRBJ1-6; no definite D call. In germline, CDR1 is LNHDA, CDR2 SQIVND (reference sequence). This CDR3 contains 16 residues. V lost 2 bases and J lost 0, with 8 bases in between. CDR3 sequence (DNA): TGTGCCAGTAGTATATACAGAAGCTCCTATAATTCACCCCTCCACTTT. Translating gives CASSIYRSSYNSPLHF.

This clone was seen a single time. This sequence joins TRBV11-2 and TRBJ1-2; 11 positions agree with TRBD1. The CDR3 covers 16 residues. Germline V gives CDR1 SGHAT, CDR2 FQNNGV. V dropped 5 bases and J dropped 6; count of bases not matched to a gene: 11. The CDR3 loop is CASSPRFGTGGDGYTF. DNA of the CDR3: TGTGCCAGCAGCCCTCGTTTTGGGACAGGGGGAGATGGCTACACCTTC. The full variable domain, completed using reference TRBV11-2 and TRBJ1-2, is EAGVAQSPRYKIIEKRQSVAFWCNPISGHATLYWYQQILGQGPKLLIQFQNNGVVDDSQLPKDRFSAERLKGVDSTLKIQPAKLEDSAVYLCASSPRFGTGGDGYTFGSGTRLTVV.

This CDR3 is CATSDPLSGRESSGANVLTF. CDR3 DNA: TGTGCCACCAGTGATCCCCTATCAGGGCGGGAGAGCTCTGGGGCCAACGTCCTGACTTTC. This rearrangement joins TRBV24-1 to TRBJ2-6; TRBD2 aligns across 7 bases. The germline gives CDR1 KGHDR, CDR2 SFDVKD. CDR3 size: 20 residues. The trim removed 3 bases at V and 0 bases at J, leaving 13 bases unmatched.

The chain carries TRBV18 and TRBJ2-1; TRBD1 matches 7 bases. The ends lost 4 bases at V and 5 bases at J; junction bases unmatched: 11. From germline, CDR1 is KGHSH and CDR2 LQKENI. The CDR3 extends over 16 amino acids. The CDR3, as DNA: TGTGCCAGCTCACTACAGGGGCCAGCTAGAAACAATGAGCAGTTCTTC. Translating gives CASSLQGPARNNEQFF.

This clone was counted once. This chain joins TRBV10-3 and TRBJ1-1, with 9 positions matching TRBD1. The CDR3 consists of 15 residues. Germline-derived CDR1 and CDR2 are ENHRY and SYGVKD. The V and J ends lost 7 bases and 5 bases, in that order; junction bases with no gene match: 11. Written as DNA, the CDR3 is TGTGCCATCACTCCCCTGGACAGGGGTGGGACTGAAGCTTTCTTT. Translating gives CAITPLDRGGTEAFF.